These T cell receptor beta chains were read from a single sample in a study of molecular identifiers for immune sequencing clone quantification. From the PCR reads, TCRdb called clonotypes with MiXCR, one entry per CDR3 protein. This sample has about 98,000 distinct CDR3 sequences, with under 40% found just once. Sequenced sample: naive CD8+ T cells from blood, with Jurkat cell RNA spiked in. These TCRs come from a human donor in good health. Some libraries in this study had Jurkat cell RNA spiked in. Both conserved end residues are part of each CDR3. The order of the fields is CDR3 DNA, CDR3 protein, clone size, D gene, V gene, J gene. A D gene is named only where the DNA matches it firmly. Some rows have no size entry. The others give once, few or many, or a class for an expanded clone.

CDR3nt: TGTGCCACCAGCAGAGATGCCAGGCCCGGGGGGTACAATGAGCAGTTCTTC; CDR3aa: CATSRDARPGGYNEQFF; abundance: many; d_gene: TRBD2; v_gene: TRBV15; j_gene: TRBJ2-1
CDR3nt: TGTGCCAGCAGCCTGAGACAGGGTCGCTCCTACAATGAGCAGTTCTTC; CDR3aa: CASSLRQGRSYNEQFF; abundance: .; d_gene: TRBD1; v_gene: TRBV13; j_gene: TRBJ2-1
CDR3nt: TGCGCCAGCAGTTTGTCTAGCGGGAGCGGAGAGACCCAGTACTTC; CDR3aa: CASSLSSGSGETQYF; abundance: .; d_gene: TRBD2; v_gene: TRBV4-3; j_gene: TRBJ2-5
CDR3nt: TGTGCCACCAGCAGACCCCCGTACGGGACTAATGAAAAACTGTTTTTT; CDR3aa: CATSRPPYGTNEKLFF; abundance: .; d_gene: .; v_gene: TRBV15; j_gene: TRBJ1-4
CDR3nt: TGTGCCAGCAGCTTAGTTGGTCCGGCGGATCCTGAAGCTTTCTTT; CDR3aa: CASSLVGPADPEAFF; abundance: few; d_gene: .; v_gene: TRBV11-2; j_gene: TRBJ1-1
CDR3nt: TGTGCCAGCAGCTTGCAGGGCCACTATCTCACAGATACGCAGTATTTT; CDR3aa: CASSLQGHYLTDTQYF; abundance: few; d_gene: .; v_gene: TRBV11-2; j_gene: TRBJ2-3
CDR3nt: TGTGCCAGCAGTTTAAAGCGGGAGGGCCGAGGTGAGCAGTTCTTC; CDR3aa: CASSLKREGRGEQFF; abundance: .; d_gene: TRBD2; v_gene: TRBV12-3/TRBV12-4; j_gene: TRBJ2-1
CDR3nt: TGTGCCAGCAGCACCGACGAGGAGGCCAAAAACATTCAGTACTTC; CDR3aa: CASSTDEEAKNIQYF; abundance: many; d_gene: .; v_gene: TRBV13; j_gene: TRBJ2-4
CDR3nt: TGTGCCAGCAGCCCGACGACAGGGGACTACACTGAAGCTTCCTTT; CDR3aa: CASSPTTGDYTEASF; abundance: .; d_gene: TRBD1; v_gene: TRBV7-9; j_gene: TRBJ1-1
CDR3nt: TGCAGCGCGCAAAATTGGGAGTCCGGGGCCAACGTCCTGACTTTC; CDR3aa: CSAQNWESGANVLTF; abundance: few; d_gene: .; v_gene: TRBV29-1; j_gene: TRBJ2-6
CDR3nt: TGTGCCAGCAGCGCCTCAGACTTCAATGAGCAGTTCTTC; CDR3aa: CASSASDFNEQFF; abundance: few; d_gene: .; v_gene: TRBV9; j_gene: TRBJ2-1
CDR3nt: TGTGCCAGTAGTAGCGGTTTCTACTACGAGCAGTACTTC; CDR3aa: CASSSGFYYEQYF; abundance: .; d_gene: .; v_gene: TRBV19; j_gene: TRBJ2-7
CDR3nt: TGTGCCAGGTCCCCCCCGACAGGGTCAATTCAGCCCCAGCATTTT; CDR3aa: CARSPPTGSIQPQHF; abundance: once; d_gene: TRBD1; v_gene: TRBV28; j_gene: TRBJ1-5
CDR3nt: TGTGCCAGCTGCTCCGGACTCAACGAAGAGACCCAGTACTTC; CDR3aa: CASCSGLNEETQYF; abundance: .; d_gene: .; v_gene: TRBV5-6; j_gene: TRBJ2-5
CDR3nt: TGTGCCAGCCGGGACACAGCTAACTATGGCTACACCTTC; CDR3aa: CASRDTANYGYTF; abundance: .; d_gene: .; v_gene: TRBV12-3/TRBV12-4; j_gene: TRBJ1-2